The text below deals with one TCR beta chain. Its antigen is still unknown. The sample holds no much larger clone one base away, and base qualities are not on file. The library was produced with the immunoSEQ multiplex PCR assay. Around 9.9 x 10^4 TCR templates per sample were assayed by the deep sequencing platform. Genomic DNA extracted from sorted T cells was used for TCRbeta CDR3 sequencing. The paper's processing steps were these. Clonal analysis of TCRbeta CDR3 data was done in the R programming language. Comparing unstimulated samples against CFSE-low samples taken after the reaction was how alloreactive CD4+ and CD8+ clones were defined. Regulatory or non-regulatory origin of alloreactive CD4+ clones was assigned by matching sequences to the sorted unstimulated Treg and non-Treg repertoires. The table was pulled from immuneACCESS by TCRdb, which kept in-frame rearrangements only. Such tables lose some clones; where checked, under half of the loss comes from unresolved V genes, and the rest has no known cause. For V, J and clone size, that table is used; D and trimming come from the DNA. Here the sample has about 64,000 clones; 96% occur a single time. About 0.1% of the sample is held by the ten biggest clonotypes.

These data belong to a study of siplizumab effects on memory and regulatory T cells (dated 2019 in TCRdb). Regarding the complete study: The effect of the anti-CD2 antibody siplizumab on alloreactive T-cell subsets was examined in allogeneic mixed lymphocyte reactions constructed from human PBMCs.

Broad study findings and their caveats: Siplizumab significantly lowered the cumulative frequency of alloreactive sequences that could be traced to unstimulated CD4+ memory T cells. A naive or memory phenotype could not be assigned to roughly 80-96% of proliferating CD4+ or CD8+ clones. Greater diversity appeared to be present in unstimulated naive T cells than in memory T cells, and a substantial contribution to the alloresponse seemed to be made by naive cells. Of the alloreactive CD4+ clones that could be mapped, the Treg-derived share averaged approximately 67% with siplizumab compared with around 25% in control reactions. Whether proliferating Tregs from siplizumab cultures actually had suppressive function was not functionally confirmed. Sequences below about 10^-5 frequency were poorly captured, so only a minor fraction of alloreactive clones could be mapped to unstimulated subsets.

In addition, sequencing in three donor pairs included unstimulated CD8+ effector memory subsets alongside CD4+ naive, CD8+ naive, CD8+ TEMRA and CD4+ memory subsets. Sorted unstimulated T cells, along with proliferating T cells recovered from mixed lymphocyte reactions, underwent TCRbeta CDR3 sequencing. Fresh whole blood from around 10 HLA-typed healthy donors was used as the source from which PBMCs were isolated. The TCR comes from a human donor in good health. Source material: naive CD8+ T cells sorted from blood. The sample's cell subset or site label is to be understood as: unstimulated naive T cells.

The CDR3 reads CASRTASGGDAYEQYF. The nucleotide sequence reads TGTGCCAGCAGGACGGCTAGCGGGGGGGATGCCTACGAGCAGTACTTC. This receptor chain uses TRBV13 and TRBJ2-7; 12 of the junction bases match TRBD2. The germline V gene encodes CDR1 PRHDT and CDR2 FYEKMQ (reference sequence). The CDR3 holds 16 amino acids from the cysteine to the phenylalanine. Only the CDR3 portion is preserved as DNA: 48 bases, with reading frame beginning at the first base. Germline trimming: 6 bases from V, 2 bases from J; junction bases outside gene matches: 8.